A selection of T cell receptor beta chains follows, all from one sample in a study of blood T cell repertoires in COVID-19. Profiling relied on immunoSEQ multiplex PCR, and the TCRdb table lists in-frame clones only, not all of them. The sample lists some 430,000 clones; 90% were seen once. The sequenced sample was PBMCs or T cells enriched from blood (not recorded which). The receptors were gathered from a man younger than 30 who had recovered from COVID-19. CDR3s include the opening cysteine and the closing phenylalanine or tryptophan. Each record gives: V gene, J gene, clone size, D gene, CDR3 protein, CDR3 DNA. The D gene is left open where the match is weak. Expanded clones get a size class; other rows say once, few or many, or leave the size out.

v_gene: TRBV9; j_gene: TRBJ1-2; abundance: -; d_gene: -; CDR3aa: CASQPGTRWGGYTF; CDR3nt: TGTGCCAGCCAACCGGGGACAAGGTGGGGTGGCTACACCTTC
v_gene: TRBV29-1; j_gene: TRBJ2-3; abundance: once; d_gene: TRBD2; CDR3aa: CSVEQRGRRTDTQYF; CDR3nt: TGCAGCGTTGAACAGCGGGGCCGACGCACAGATACGCAGTATTTT
v_gene: TRBV28; j_gene: TRBJ1-2; abundance: -; d_gene: TRBD1; CDR3aa: CASEGARGGYTF; CDR3nt: TGTGCCAGCGAGGGGGCGCGGGGCGGCTACACCTTC
v_gene: TRBV30; j_gene: TRBJ2-2; abundance: -; d_gene: TRBD2; CDR3aa: CAWKGLAGHTGELFF; CDR3nt: TGTGCCTGGAAGGGCCTAGCGGGCCACACCGGGGAGCTGTTTTTT
v_gene: TRBV5-5; j_gene: TRBJ2-3; abundance: -; d_gene: -; CDR3aa: CASNSRADTQYF; CDR3nt: TGTGCCAGCAACTCCCGGGCAGATACGCAGTATTTT
v_gene: TRBV3-1/TRBV3-2; j_gene: TRBJ1-1; abundance: -; d_gene: TRBD1; CDR3aa: CASSQTGLTTEAFF; CDR3nt: TGTGCCAGCAGCCAGACAGGGTTGACCACTGAAGCTTTCTTT
v_gene: TRBV5-4; j_gene: TRBJ1-2; abundance: -; d_gene: TRBD1; CDR3aa: CASSTGQASAGYTF; CDR3nt: TGTGCCAGCAGCACGGGACAGGCTTCGGCGGGCTACACCTTC
v_gene: TRBV27; j_gene: TRBJ2-7; abundance: -; d_gene: TRBD2; CDR3aa: CASSPLRLAGRSYEQYF; CDR3nt: TGTGCCAGCAGTCCCCTCAGGTTAGCGGGAAGGTCCTACGAGCAGTACTTC
v_gene: TRBV24-1; j_gene: TRBJ2-5; abundance: once; d_gene: TRBD2; CDR3aa: CATRASGRADETQYF; CDR3nt: TGTGCCACCAGAGCTAGCGGGAGGGCCGATGAGACCCAGTACTTC
v_gene: TRBV5-4; j_gene: TRBJ1-1; abundance: -; d_gene: TRBD1; CDR3aa: CASSSGQGNTEAFF; CDR3nt: TGTGCCAGCAGCAGCGGACAGGGGAACACTGAAGCTTTCTTT
v_gene: TRBV19; j_gene: TRBJ1-5; abundance: -; d_gene: -; CDR3aa: CASSIRGPNQPQHF; CDR3nt: TGTGCCAGTAGTATCAGGGGACCCAATCAGCCCCAGCATTTT
v_gene: TRBV7-9; j_gene: TRBJ1-1; abundance: -; d_gene: -; CDR3aa: CASSLLPRGNSEAFF; CDR3nt: TGTGCCAGCAGCTTATTACCCCGGGGAAACTCTGAAGCTTTCTTT
v_gene: TRBV3-1/TRBV3-2; j_gene: TRBJ2-5; abundance: -; d_gene: -; CDR3aa: CASSQLAGLEETQYF; CDR3nt: TGTGCCAGCAGCCAACTTGCAGGGTTGGAAGAGACCCAGTACTTC
v_gene: TRBV2; j_gene: TRBJ1-3; abundance: -; d_gene: -; CDR3aa: CASSLQVSGNTIYF; CDR3nt: TGTGCCAGCAGTTTACAGGTCTCTGGAAACACCATATATTTT
v_gene: TRBV2; j_gene: TRBJ1-5; abundance: -; d_gene: -; CDR3aa: CASRASEITGQPQHF; CDR3nt: TGTGCCAGCAGGGCCAGCGAGATTACGGGGCAGCCCCAGCATTTT
v_gene: TRBV6-2/TRBV6-3; j_gene: TRBJ2-3; abundance: -; d_gene: -; CDR3aa: CASSRLITDTQYF; CDR3nt: TGTGCCAGCAGTCGACTTATCACAGATACGCAGTATTTT
v_gene: TRBV5-1; j_gene: TRBJ2-2; abundance: -; d_gene: TRBD1; CDR3aa: CASSSYTDRGSGGELFF; CDR3nt: TGCGCCAGCAGCTCCTATACCGACAGGGGAAGTGGCGGGGAGCTGTTTTTT
v_gene: TRBV5-1; j_gene: TRBJ1-6; abundance: -; d_gene: -; CDR3aa: CASRFGSDSNLLSPLHF; CDR3nt: TGCGCCAGCAGGTTTGGGTCTGACAGTAATCTTCTTTCACCCCTCCACTTT
v_gene: TRBV4-2; j_gene: TRBJ2-7; abundance: few; d_gene: TRBD1; CDR3aa: CASSQRQGGEQYF; CDR3nt: TGTGCCAGCAGCCAGAGACAGGGGGGTGAGCAGTACTTC
v_gene: TRBV2; j_gene: TRBJ1-3; abundance: -; d_gene: -; CDR3aa: CASSKGQIFSGNTIYF; CDR3nt: TGTGCCAGCAGTAAAGGACAGATTTTCTCTGGAAACACCATATATTTT
v_gene: TRBV28; j_gene: TRBJ2-7; abundance: -; d_gene: -; CDR3aa: CASSPEVALHYEQYF; CDR3nt: TGTGCCAGCAGTCCCGAGGTGGCGCTACACTACGAGCAGTACTTC
v_gene: TRBV5-1; j_gene: TRBJ2-1; abundance: few; d_gene: TRBD2; CDR3aa: CASSLLGTSVGNEQFF; CDR3nt: TGCGCCAGCAGCTTGTTAGGGACTAGCGTCGGAAATGAGCAGTTCTTC
v_gene: TRBV11-2; j_gene: TRBJ2-1; abundance: few; d_gene: TRBD2; CDR3aa: CASSLREVSYNEQFF; CDR3nt: TGTGCCAGCAGCCTTCGGGAGGTCTCCTACAATGAGCAGTTCTTC
v_gene: TRBV30; j_gene: TRBJ1-4; abundance: -; d_gene: TRBD1; CDR3aa: CAWSPPGQGYNEKLFF; CDR3nt: TGTGCCTGGAGTCCCCCGGGACAGGGATATAATGAAAAACTGTTTTTT
v_gene: TRBV27; j_gene: TRBJ1-1; abundance: -; d_gene: -; CDR3aa: CASSLIGGTEAFF; CDR3nt: TGTGCCAGCAGTTTGATCGGGGGCACTGAAGCTTTCTTT
v_gene: TRBV5-1; j_gene: TRBJ2-7; abundance: -; d_gene: TRBD2; CDR3aa: CASSATSGSDEQYF; CDR3nt: TGCGCCAGCAGCGCCACTAGCGGCTCAGACGAGCAGTACTTC
v_gene: TRBV10-3; j_gene: TRBJ2-7; abundance: -; d_gene: -; CDR3aa: CAISAVRGATYEQYF; CDR3nt: TGTGCCATCAGTGCTGTCCGGGGGGCTACCTACGAGCAGTACTTC
v_gene: TRBV27; j_gene: TRBJ2-5; abundance: once; d_gene: -; CDR3aa: CASSLATGETQYF; CDR3nt: TGTGCCAGCAGTTTAGCCACCGGGGAGACCCAGTACTTC
v_gene: TRBV9; j_gene: TRBJ1-2; abundance: -; d_gene: TRBD1; CDR3aa: CASSSNRGGYTF; CDR3nt: TGTGCCAGCAGCTCCAACAGGGGTGGCTACACCTTC
v_gene: TRBV10-3; j_gene: TRBJ1-5; abundance: -; d_gene: -; CDR3aa: CAISESESNQPQHF; CDR3nt: TGTGCCATCAGTGAGTCGGAGAGCAATCAGCCCCAGCATTTT
v_gene: TRBV13; j_gene: TRBJ2-1; abundance: -; d_gene: TRBD2; CDR3aa: CASSSLIRQRERIEQFF; CDR3nt: TGTGCTAGCAGCTCCCTTATACGACAGCGGGAGCGAATTGAGCAGTTCTTC
v_gene: TRBV4-1; j_gene: TRBJ1-6; abundance: -; d_gene: -; CDR3aa: CASSQDPGDNSPLHF; CDR3nt: TGCGCCAGCAGCCAAGATCCAGGGGATAATTCACCCCTCCACTTT
v_gene: TRBV6-5; j_gene: TRBJ1-1; abundance: -; d_gene: TRBD1; CDR3aa: CASRTGQVTEAFF; CDR3nt: TGTGCCAGCCGGACAGGGCAGGTGACTGAAGCTTTCTTT
v_gene: TRBV5-1; j_gene: TRBJ1-2; abundance: -; d_gene: TRBD1; CDR3aa: CASSQEGADYGYTF; CDR3nt: TGCGCCAGCAGCCAGGAGGGGGCCGACTATGGCTACACCTTC
v_gene: TRBV5-1; j_gene: TRBJ1-4; abundance: -; d_gene: TRBD1; CDR3aa: CASRTGPGEKLFF; CDR3nt: TGCGCCAGCCGGACAGGGCCTGGGGAAAAACTGTTTTTT
v_gene: TRBV12-3/TRBV12-4; j_gene: TRBJ1-2; abundance: -; d_gene: -; CDR3aa: CASSPTGRDYTF; CDR3nt: TGTGCCAGCAGCCCCACAGGGAGAGACTACACCTTC
v_gene: TRBV6-5; j_gene: TRBJ1-5; abundance: -; d_gene: TRBD1; CDR3aa: CASNRGNQPQHF; CDR3nt: TGTGCCAGCAACAGGGGTAATCAGCCCCAGCATTTT
v_gene: TRBV7-3; j_gene: TRBJ1-2; abundance: -; d_gene: -; CDR3aa: CASSLSRDTFQEDGYTF; CDR3nt: TGTGCCAGCAGCTTGTCCCGGGACACCTTTCAGGAGGATGGCTACACCTTC
v_gene: TRBV2; j_gene: TRBJ2-3; abundance: -; d_gene: TRBD1; CDR3aa: CASNRDRNNPEGTDTQYF; CDR3nt: TGTGCCAGCAATAGGGACAGGAATAATCCGGAGGGCACAGATACGCAGTATTTT
v_gene: TRBV29-1; j_gene: TRBJ1-4; abundance: -; d_gene: TRBD1; CDR3aa: CSVGTTGGEKLFF; CDR3nt: TGCAGCGTTGGAACAACAGGGGGTGAAAAACTGTTTTTT
v_gene: TRBV25-1; j_gene: TRBJ1-3; abundance: -; d_gene: -; CDR3aa: CASSEYAAGSGNTIYF; CDR3nt: TGTGCCAGCAGTGAATACGCGGCGGGGAGCGGAAACACCATATATTTT